These T cell receptor beta chains were read from a single sample in a study of T cells after yellow fever vaccination. A single record per CDR3 protein comes from TCRdb applying MiXCR to the 5' RACE reads. This sample has some 240,000 distinct CDR3 sequences, with about 3.7% found just once. Sequenced here: PBMCs, sampled 15 days after the yellow fever booster vaccination. The origin of the receptors is a man between 18 and 29 years old who received the YFV17D yellow fever vaccine. The CDR3 runs from the conserved cysteine through the conserved F or W. The D gene is left open where the match is weak. Clone size is stated in some rows and not others, as once, few, many or a class when expanded.

TRBJ2-3,TRBD2,TRBV5-1,15,many,TGCGCCAGCAGCTACGTAAGCGGGGGCCCGGATACGCAGTATTTT,CASSYVSGGPDTQYF
TRBJ2-7,TRBD1,TRBV18,16,many,TGTGCCAGCTCACCCTCTCAGTTACAGGGGGCGAGCGAGCAGTACTTC,CASSPSQLQGASEQYF
TRBJ1-2,NA,TRBV14,12,many,TGTGCCAGCAGCCAAGATAGCTATGGCTACACCTTC,CASSQDSYGYTF
TRBJ2-3,NA,TRBV5-1,15,many,TGCGCCAGCAGCTTGCCCCGCGCGGGGATCGATACGCAGTATTTT,CASSLPRAGIDTQYF
TRBJ1-5,NA,TRBV30,14,many,TGTGCCTGGAGACCCAATCGGGTTTATCAGCCCCAGCATTTT,CAWRPNRVYQPQHF
TRBJ1-6,NA,TRBV7-2,14,many,TGTGCCAGCAGCGTTGACAGCCTTAATTCACCCCTCCACTTT,CASSVDSLNSPLHF
TRBJ1-1,NA,TRBV7-4,14,many,TGTGCCAGCAGCCCCGGACACAGGAACACTGAAGCTTTCTTT,CASSPGHRNTEAFF
TRBJ2-2,NA,TRBV7-2,15,many,TGTGCCAGCAGCCCCCCCCAGGTCGGGTTCGGGGAGCTGTTTTTT,CASSPPQVGFGELFF
TRBJ2-5,NA,TRBV11-1,15,many,TGTGCCAGCAGCCCAGGGACGACATTCGAAGAGACCCAGTACTTC,CASSPGTTFEETQYF
TRBJ1-1,NA,TRBV7-6,16,many,TGTGCCAGCAGCTTAGCGACGGCATTCGTGAACACTGAAGCTTTCTTT,CASSLATAFVNTEAFF
TRBJ2-1,TRBD1,TRBV12-3/TRBV12-4,19,many,TGTGCCAGCAGTTTAGACGGGACAGGGGGCCAATCTCCCTACAATGAGCAGTTCTTC,CASSLDGTGGQSPYNEQFF
TRBJ1-5,TRBD1,TRBV6-6,16,many,TGTGCCAGCAGGCGGACAGGGGGTAGTAGCAATCAGCCCCAGCATTTT,CASRRTGGSSNQPQHF
TRBJ2-5,TRBD1,TRBV7-2,14,many,TGTGCCAGCAGCCCAACAGGGGTCACGGAGACCCAGTACTTC,CASSPTGVTETQYF
TRBJ2-2,TRBD1,TRBV7-6,16,few,TGTGCCAGCAGCCGCGGGACAGGGCAGGTTACCGGGGAGCTGTTTTTT,CASSRGTGQVTGELFF
TRBJ2-3,NA,TRBV2,14,NA,TGTGCCAGCGGGACCCGCGGGACCGTAAATACGCAGTATTTT,CASGTRGTVNTQYF
TRBJ1-1,NA,TRBV12-3/TRBV12-4,14,many,TGTGCCAGCAGTCTGACCACGGGGGACACTGAAGCTTTCTTT,CASSLTTGDTEAFF
TRBJ2-6,NA,TRBV9,19,many,TGTGCCAGCAGCGTAGCTCCAGACGGACGGTCCTCTGGGGCCAACGTCCTGACTTTC,CASSVAPDGRSSGANVLTF
TRBJ1-4,TRBD1,TRBV5-1,16,few,TGCGCCAGCAGCTACGGGACAGCGCAAAGGGAGGAAAAACTGTTTTTT,CASSYGTAQREEKLFF
TRBJ1-2,NA,TRBV3-2,17,many,TGTGCCAGCAGCCCGCACGGAGGACAGGGTCTAGCCTATGGCTACACCTTC,CASSPHGGQGLAYGYTF
TRBJ1-5,NA,TRBV6-6,15,many,TGTGCCAGCAGTTCCGGACACGTTAGCAATCAGCCCCAGCATTTT,CASSSGHVSNQPQHF
TRBJ1-1,NA,TRBV5-1,12,few,TGCGCCAGCAGCTTGGGACGGGTTGAAGCTTTCTTT,CASSLGRVEAFF
TRBJ2-1,TRBD2,TRBV29-1,13,many,TGCAGCGTTGATACTAGCGGGAGCGATGAGCAGTTCTTC,CSVDTSGSDEQFF
TRBJ2-5,TRBD2,TRBV7-9,16,many,TGTGCCAGCAGCTTAGACGGGACTATAGGCGGGGAGACCCAGTACTTC,CASSLDGTIGGETQYF
TRBJ1-2,NA,TRBV7-2,11,many,TGTGCCAGCAGCTCTGCACCGATCCCGACCTTC,CASSSAPIPTF
TRBJ1-1,TRBD1,TRBV7-8,15,few,TGTGCCAGCAGCTCAGGACAGGGGGCCCACACTGAAGCTTTCTTT,CASSSGQGAHTEAFF
TRBJ1-1,NA,TRBV5-1,16,NA,TGCGCCAGCAGCGCCCAGGACGGGCCGGGTTACACTGAAGCTTTCTTT,CASSAQDGPGYTEAFF
TRBJ1-1,TRBD1,TRBV7-9,15,many,TGTGCCAGCAGTCCTCGACAGGGGAGAATTCCTGAAGCTTTCTTT,CASSPRQGRIPEAFF
TRBJ2-5,NA,TRBV5-6,13,many,TGTGCCAGCAGCCCGTCCTACCAAGAGACCCAGTACTTC,CASSPSYQETQYF
TRBJ2-3,TRBD2,TRBV4-1,15,many,TGCGCCAGCAGCCAAGTCGAGGGAGGGACAGATACGCAGTATTTT,CASSQVEGGTDTQYF